This TCR beta chain was identified during a study of response to subunit inactivated influenza vaccine. TCRdb reprocessed the RT-PCR reads via MiXCR and lists one record per CDR3 protein. The sample contains over 450,000 distinct CDR3 sequences, approximately 12% of which appear only once. Germline lookup yields CDR1 SGDLS and CDR2 YYNGEE. The CDR3 totals 15 residues. The V segment lost 4 bases and the J segment 6 bases; nucleotides outside the gene matches: 11. Regarding the study as a whole: With each seasonal influenza vaccination, the authors suggested, few new T cells are recruited.

Concerning this clonotype: Its antigen is not identified.

This material consisted of PBMCs from blood, taken roughly 6 weeks after vaccination. This receptor was taken from a man aged 50 to 60 who received an inactivated influenza vaccine. This chain uses TRBV9 with TRBJ2-3; 7 nucleotides match TRBD2. CDR3 sequence reads: CASSPTGGVSDTQYF. CDR3 nucleotides: TGTGCCAGCAGCCCCACGGGGGGAGTCTCTGATACGCAGTATTTT.